This T cell receptor beta chain comes out of a study of identical twins. Whole-study findings and limits: Memory repertoires lacked the insertion deficit that abundant cord blood beta clonotypes showed. The study drew conclusions from cross-sectional statistical analysis, not from following the same donors.

CDR1 is SGHRS and CDR2 is YFSETQ in the germline V gene. V gave up 4 bases and J gave up 4 bases, with 14 bases separating them. This CDR3 is built from 15 residues. Turning to this clonotype: Its target is unknown.

cDNA molecules carried unique molecular identifiers, and template switching added a universal primer site. TCRdb independently ran MiXCR on the 5' RACE reads; one entry per CDR3 protein. Of about 890,000 distinct CDR3 sequences in the sample, roughly 12% were seen once. The same data also went into a second study, on yellow fever vaccine responses in identical twins.

The sequence came from a woman younger than 35 in good health. Source material: PBMCs. This sequence joins TRBV5-1 and TRBJ2-2; D may be TRBD2 (6 bases). For the CDR3, the DNA is TGCGCCAGCAGCCGGGACTGGGCGGGCACCGGGGAGCTGTTTTTT. The encoded protein is CASSRDWAGTGELFF. The variable domain in full, completed from reference TRBV5-1 and TRBJ2-2, reads KAGVTQTPRYLIKTRGQQVTLSCSPISGHRSVSWYQQTPGQGLQFLFEYFSETQRNKGNFPGRFSGRQFSNSRSEMNVSTLELGDSALYLCASSRDWAGTGELFFGEGSRLTVL.